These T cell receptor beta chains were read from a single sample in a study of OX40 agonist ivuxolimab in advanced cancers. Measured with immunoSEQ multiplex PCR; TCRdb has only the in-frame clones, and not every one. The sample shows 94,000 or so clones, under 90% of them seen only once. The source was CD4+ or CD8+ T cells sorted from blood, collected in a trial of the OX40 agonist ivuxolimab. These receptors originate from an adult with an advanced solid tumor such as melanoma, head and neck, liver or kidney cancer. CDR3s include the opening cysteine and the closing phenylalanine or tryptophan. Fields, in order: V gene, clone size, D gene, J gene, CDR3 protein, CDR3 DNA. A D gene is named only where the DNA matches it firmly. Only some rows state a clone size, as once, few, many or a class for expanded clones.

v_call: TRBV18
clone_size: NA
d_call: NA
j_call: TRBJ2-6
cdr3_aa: CASSSRRAGANVLTF
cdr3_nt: TGTGCCAGCTCTTCCAGGAGGGCTGGGGCCAACGTCCTGACTTTC

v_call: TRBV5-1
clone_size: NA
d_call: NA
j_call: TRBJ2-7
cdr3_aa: CASSFQEDYEQYF
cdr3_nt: TGCGCCAGCAGCTTCCAGGAGGACTACGAGCAGTACTTC

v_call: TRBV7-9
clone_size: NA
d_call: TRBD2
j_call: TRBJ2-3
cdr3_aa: CASTPMTLAGNF
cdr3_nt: TGTGCCAGCACCCCTATGACCCTAGCGGGTAATTTT

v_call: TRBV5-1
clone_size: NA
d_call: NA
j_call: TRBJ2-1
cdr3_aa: CASSLEGGTSYNEQFF
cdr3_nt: TGCGCCAGCAGCTTGGAGGGCGGAACCTCCTACAATGAGCAGTTCTTC

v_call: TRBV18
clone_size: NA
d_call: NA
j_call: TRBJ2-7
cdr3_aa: CASSPSAYEQYF
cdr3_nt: TGTGCCAGCTCACCGTCGGCCTACGAGCAGTACTTC

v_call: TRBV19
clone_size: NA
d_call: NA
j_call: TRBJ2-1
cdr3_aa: CASSDTFGRDNEQFF
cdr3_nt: TGTGCCAGTAGCGACACATTCGGGAGAGACAATGAGCAGTTCTTC

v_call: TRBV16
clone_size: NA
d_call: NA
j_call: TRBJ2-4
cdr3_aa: CASSQSRTAKNIQYF
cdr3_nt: TGTGCCAGCAGCCAATCGAGAACAGCCAAAAACATTCAGTACTTC

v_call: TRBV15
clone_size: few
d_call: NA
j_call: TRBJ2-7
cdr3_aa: CATSTRADYEQYF
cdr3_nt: TGTGCCACCAGCACCCGGGCGGACTACGAGCAGTACTTC

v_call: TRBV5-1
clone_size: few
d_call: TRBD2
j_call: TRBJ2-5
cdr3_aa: CASSLGLARQETQYF
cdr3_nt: TGCGCCAGCAGCTTGGGACTAGCGAGGCAAGAGACCCAGTACTTC

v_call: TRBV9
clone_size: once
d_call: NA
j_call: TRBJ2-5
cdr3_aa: CASSVPRRRNVQETQYF
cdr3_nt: TGTGCCAGCAGCGTACCGAGGAGGCGGAATGTCCAAGAGACCCAGTACTTC

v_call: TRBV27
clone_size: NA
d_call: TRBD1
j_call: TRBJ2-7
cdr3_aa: CATADRVYEQYF
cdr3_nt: TGTGCCACAGCGGACAGGGTTTACGAGCAGTACTTC

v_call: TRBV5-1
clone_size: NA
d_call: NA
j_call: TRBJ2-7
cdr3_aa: CASSFWTSPYEQYF
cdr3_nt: TGCGCCAGCAGCTTTTGGACCAGCCCGTACGAGCAGTACTTC